The next 21 T cell receptor beta chains were all read from a single sample in a study of T-cell reconstitution after alpha-beta-depleted transplantation in children. This sample's TCRbeta library carried unique molecular identifier barcodes. Each CDR3 protein is one row after TCRdb ran MiXCR on the PCR reads. The profile covers approximately 390,000 distinct CDR3 sequences, with approximately 11% appearing a single time and about 5% taken by the ten largest. Sample: PBMCs from the stem cell graft donor, taken from the stem cell graft. The receptors were gathered from a human donor who donated a stem cell graft to a child with acute myeloid leukemia.

This clonotype was seen ten or more times. This chain connects TRBV6-1 to TRBJ1-1; D gene unclear. CDR1 is MNHNS and CDR2 is SASEGT in the germline V gene. The CDR3 covers 13 residues. The V end lost 6 bases, the J end lost 1 base, and 9 bases lay between the germline ends. The CDR3 coding sequence is TGTGCCAGCAGACGCACACAGAACACTGAAGCTTTCTTT. Its translation is CASRRTQNTEAFF.

The V call is TRBV6-2 or TRBV6-3, the J call TRBJ2-6, with D perhaps assigned TRBD1 or TRBD2 (5 bases each). The V gene lost 6 bases and the J gene lost 0 bases, with 12 bases spanning the gap. The germline V gene has CDR1 MNHEY and CDR2 SVGEGT. The CDR3 totals 16 residues. CDR3 nucleotide sequence: TGTGCCAGCAGCTGGGACGGACGCTCTGGGGCCAACGTCCTGACTTTC. It translates to CASSWDGRSGANVLTF.

V usage is TRBV6-5 and J usage is TRBJ1-2, with 7 bases matching TRBD1. The CDR3 consists of 12 residues. CDR1 MNHEY and CDR2 SVGAGI come from the germline V gene. V lost 6 bases to trimming and J lost 8 bases; unmatched junction nucleotides: 6. This CDR3 is CASSPTGRGYTF. The CDR3 DNA is TGTGCCAGCAGCCCGACAGGGAGGGGCTACACCTTC.

The rearrangement links TRBV15 to TRBJ2-4; 7 bases line up with TRBD1. The CDR3 spans 21 residues. In germline, CDR1 is LNHNV, CDR2 YYDKDF (reference sequence). V lost 0 bases to trimming and J lost 0 bases; unmatched junction nucleotides: 17. For the CDR3, the DNA is TGTGCCACCAGCAGAGATCTCTTGGCCGGGACAGATGTTCTAGCCAAAAACATTCAGTACTTC. Residues: CATSRDLLAGTDVLAKNIQYF.

The chain uses TRBV6-2 or TRBV6-3 and TRBJ2-7; unclear D gene. Looked up from germline, CDR1 is MNHEY and CDR2 is SVGEGT. The V end was cut by 2 bases, the J end by 2 bases, with 7 bases between. This CDR3 spans 13 amino acids. The CDR3 DNA follows: TGTGCCAGCAGTTACCAACCTACCTACGAGCAGTACTTC. This translates into CASSYQPTYEQYF.

The V gene is TRBV7-2, the J gene TRBJ2-7; maybe TRBD1 (7 bases). The CDR3 is made up of 15 amino acids. CDR1 is SGHTA and CDR2 is FQGNSA in the germline V gene. Trimming pared 3 bases from V and 0 bases from J, leaving 12 bases between. CDR3 sequence (DNA): TGTGCCAGCAGCTTCTACAGGGGACTCTCCTACGAGCAGTACTTC. Protein sequence: CASSFYRGLSYEQYF. The full variable domain, in which reference TRBV7-2 and TRBJ2-7 provide the parts outside the CDR3, is GAGVSQSPSNKVTEKGKDVELRCDPISGHTALYWYRQSLGQGLEFLIYFQGNSAPDKSGLPSDRFSAERTGGSVSTLTIQRTQQEDSAVYLCASSFYRGLSYEQYFGPGTRLTVT.

This clonotype was observed many times. The V call is TRBV12-3 or TRBV12-4, the J call TRBJ2-7; D uncertain. The CDR3 is 12 amino acids. Trimming took off 0 bases at V and 2 bases at J, with 2 bases between the two ends. Here the CDR3 reads CASSLATYEQYF. The CDR3 DNA sequence: TGTGCCAGCAGTTTAGCCACCTACGAGCAGTACTTC.

The sample holds a few counts of this clonotype. The chain recombines TRBV20-1 with TRBJ1-1; D unclear. CDR3 length equals 14 residues. The V gene's germline CDR1 is DFQATT and CDR2 SNEGSKA (reference sequence). V was shortened by 1 base and J by 6 bases, with 15 bases between the two germline ends. The CDR3 reads CSARATSNRAEAFF. The CDR3, as DNA: TGCAGTGCTAGAGCGACTAGTAACCGCGCTGAAGCTTTCTTT.

The V and J genes are TRBV5-1 and TRBJ1-2; 8 positions agree with TRBD1. J was trimmed by 10 bases and V by 0 bases; bases with no gene match: 2. The CDR3 sequence is 12 residues long. CDR1 is SGHRS, CDR2 YFSETQ, per germline. For the CDR3, the DNA is TGCGCCAGCAGCTTGGAGGGACAGGCCTACACCTTC. Translation gives CASSLEGQAYTF.

This clonotype was observed a handful of times. The V call is TRBV20-1, the J call TRBJ1-5; the D gene is possibly TRBD1 (5 bases). The CDR3 length is 16 residues. Trimming took 6 bases from V and 0 from J, leaving 18 bases between them. Germline CDR1 DFQATT, CDR2 SNEGSKA (reference sequence). The DNA for the CDR3 is TGCAGTGCAACGGACGGATGGGGGAATAGCAATCAGCCCCAGCATTTT. It translates to CSATDGWGNSNQPQHF.

In its sample, this clonotype was seen a few times. CDR3 region: CSARDFLSGGAETQYF. The CDR3 region has the DNA TGCAGTGCTAGAGATTTCCTCAGCGGGGGGGCAGAGACCCAGTACTTC. The rearrangement uses TRBV20-1 and TRBJ2-5, with 10 bases matching TRBD2. V shed 0 bases and J 4 bases; nucleotides not matched to a gene: 8. Germline V gene data show CDR1 as DFQATT and CDR2 as SNEGSKA (reference sequence). This CDR3 region has 16 residues.

The gene calls are TRBV12-3 or TRBV12-4 and TRBJ2-5; perhaps D is TRBD1 or TRBD2 (5 bases each). Trimming took 5 bases from V and 0 from J, leaving 13 bases between them. This CDR3 has 15 amino acids. The CDR3 region is CASSRPGTDQETQYF. The CDR3 bases are TGTGCCAGCAGTCGCCCCGGGACGGACCAAGAGACCCAGTACTTC.

J is TRBJ1-2 and V is TRBV7-3; D is ambiguous. Trimming pared 5 bases from V and 6 bases from J, leaving 13 bases between. The CDR3 has 13 residues. CDR1 SGHTA and CDR2 FQGTGA come from the germline V gene. The CDR3 region is CASSIAAEHGYTF. As DNA, the CDR3 is TGTGCCAGCAGCATAGCGGCAGAACATGGCTACACCTTC. Using reference TRBV7-3 and TRBJ1-2 for the parts outside the CDR3, the full variable domain is GAGVSQTPSNKVTEKGKYVELRCDPISGHTALYWYRQSLGQGPEFLIYFQGTGAADDSGLPNDRFFAVRPEGSVSTLKIQRTERGDSAVYLCASSIAAEHGYTFGSGTRLTVV.

Ten or more counts support this clonotype. V gene TRBV7-3 combines with J gene TRBJ1-1; unclear D gene. Germline CDR1 and CDR2: SGHTA and FQGTGA. This CDR3 has 13 amino acids. V was clipped by 0 bases and J by 3 bases, with 5 bases between them. The CDR3 bases are TGTGCCAGCAGCTTAACACGGGACACTGAAGCTTTCTTT. Translating gives CASSLTRDTEAFF.

The chain recombines TRBV6-6 with TRBJ2-7; a possible D gene is TRBD1 (6 bases). V was trimmed by 3 bases and J by 4 bases, leaving 10 bases between them. In germline, CDR1 is MNHNY, CDR2 SVGAGI (reference sequence). The CDR3 loop spans 13 amino acids. The CDR3 coding sequence is TGTGCCAGCAGTTATACCAGGGGTTACGAGCAGTACTTC. It specifies CASSYTRGYEQYF.

This clonotype turned up a few times. The chain joins TRBV4-1 to TRBJ2-7; 7 positions match TRBD1. The germline gives CDR1 MGHRA, CDR2 YSYEKL. Germline trimming cut 0 bases from V and 9 bases from J; bases unmatched to any gene: 5. The CDR3 has 13 residues. CDR3 sequence reads: CASSQDSAGGQYF. DNA of the CDR3: TGCGCCAGCAGCCAAGACAGTGCAGGGGGGCAGTACTTC.

This clonotype was observed a handful of times. CDR3 sequence reads: CSVERVVTDTQYF. In nucleotides, the CDR3 is TGCAGCGTTGAACGTGTAGTCACAGATACGCAGTATTTT. V and J are TRBV29-1 and TRBJ2-3; unclear D gene. CDR3 size: 13 residues. The V gene's germline CDR1 is SQVTM and CDR2 ANQGSEA. Trimming shortened V by 2 bases and J by 2 bases, and 8 bases separated the two germline ends.

The sample holds many counts of this clonotype. The chain carries TRBV18 and TRBJ1-1; D not resolved. The V gene's germline CDR1 is KGHSH and CDR2 LQKENI. Deletions cut 0 bases from V and 5 bases from J, with 7 bases between. The CDR3 sequence is 13 residues long. This CDR3 reads CASSPPEGTEAFF. The CDR3 nucleotides read TGTGCCAGCTCACCACCGGAGGGAACTGAAGCTTTCTTT. The full variable domain, completed using reference TRBV18 and TRBJ1-1, is NAGVMQNPRHLVRRRGQEARLRCSPMKGHSHVYWYRQLPEEGLKFMVYLQKENIIDESGMPKERFSAEFPKEGPSILRIQQVVRGDSAAYFCASSPPEGTEAFFGQGTRLTVV.

This chain joins TRBV20-1 and TRBJ1-2; D not resolved. The CDR3 sequence is 14 residues long. Germline CDR1 is DFQATT and CDR2 is SNEGSKA (reference sequence). Trimming left V 0 bases short and J 7 bases short, with 15 bases between. The CDR3 bases are TGCAGTGCTAGAGATTCTTTGGGAACGAGTGGCTACACCTTC. Protein sequence: CSARDSLGTSGYTF.

This clonotype was detected ten times or more. The chain couples TRBV4-3 to TRBJ2-4, with D possibly called TRBD1 or TRBD2 (5 bases each). Germline lookup yields CDR1 LGHNA and CDR2 YSLEER. The V end was cut by 0 bases, the J end by 7 bases, with 13 bases between. CDR3 length equals 15 residues. As DNA, the CDR3 is TGCGCCAGCAGCCAAGATTACCAATGGGGGAACATTCAGTACTTC. As protein: CASSQDYQWGNIQYF.

This clonotype has ten or more counts. The J gene is TRBJ2-1, the V gene TRBV5-6; D unclear. The CDR3 has 15 amino acids. Germline CDR1 reads SGHDT; CDR2 reads YYEEEE. Trimming removed 0 bases from V and 0 bases from J, with 7 bases in between. The CDR3 nucleotides are TGTGCCAGCAGCTTGGGCTCTAGCTCCTACAATGAGCAGTTCTTC. Amino acids: CASSLGSSSYNEQFF.